This paragraph covers one T cell receptor (beta chain) sequence. Its cognate antigen is unknown. Each UMI, carrying a 6-nucleotide sample barcode, came from template switching. Following a re-call of the 5' RACE reads, TCRdb has one entry per CDR3 protein and lacks DNA. The clone table shows 150,000 to 200,000 distinct CDR3 sequences, with the ten largest holding 2.4%. This sample was taken from a study of monozygotic twins with inflammatory bowel disease. Findings of the study overall: The authors note that differing immunosuppressive treatments may have added variability to patient repertoires. Healthy twins showed more clonotype sharing with others than IBD patients, especially patients with disease activity.

The CDR3 length is 15 residues. Germline V gene data show CDR1 as SGHTA and CDR2 as FQGNSA. The chain carries TRBV7-2 and TRBJ2-1; TCRdb selects TRBD2, and the lack of DNA leaves this call unchecked. Input material: blood. The TCR sequence derives from a human donor with ulcerative colitis or Crohn's disease, or a healthy co-twin of an affected twin (not recorded which). This CDR3 reads CASSPGLAAGNEQFF.